This note documents a single TCR beta chain sequence. In the study's own analysis: Reference gene primer amplification yielded estimated nucleated cell counts. The assay was immunoSEQ multiplex PCR, and TCRdb's table has in-frame clones only and misses some. Clonal size and the V and J genes are those of that table, whereas D and trimming came from the DNA. The data show 200,000 to 300,000 clones, roughly 80% seen once. Germline V CDR1 and CDR2: KGHDR, SFDVKD. The CDR3 is 17 residues long. V was trimmed by 4 bases and J by 4 bases, leaving 21 bases between them. This entry is derived from a study of blood T cell repertoires in COVID-19. Study at large: The United States, Italy and Spain supplied acute and convalescent COVID-19 samples.

The J gene is TRBJ2-5, the V gene TRBV24-1; perhaps TRBD1 as D (6 bases). What was sequenced was peripheral blood. The TCR sequence derives from a man in his sixties with acute or convalescent COVID-19. In DNA form, the CDR3 reads TGTGCCACCAGTGACGGCTACCAGACAGGTTATCGAGAGACCCAGTACTTC. Its translation is CATSDGYQTGYRETQYF.